This entry lists 2 T cell receptor beta chains sequenced from one sample in a study of blood T cells in healthy people across ages. The use of a sample-barcoded 5' primer and a J-beta primer mix characterized a second PCR of 7 to 11 cycles. TCRdb called the 5' RACE reads again in MiXCR, with one record for every CDR3 protein. The repertoire consists of 800,000 or so distinct CDR3 sequences, with about 25% occurring once and the leading ten covering 3% to 4.5%. These sequences were also reported in another study, on T cells of mothers and their children.

The sequencing input was blood. These receptors originate from a boy between 10 and 17 years old in good health.

This clonotype was detected a few times. The gene calls are TRBV4-3 and TRBJ1-4, with 9 bases lining up with TRBD1. The CDR3 is 17 amino acids. Trimming took 3 bases from V and 0 from J; bases not matched to a gene: 5. Germline-derived CDR1 and CDR2 are LGHNA and YSLEER. Here the CDR3 reads CASSQGQGPATNEKLFF. CDR3 bases: TGCGCCAGCAGCCAGGGACAGGGCCCTGCAACTAATGAAAAACTGTTTTTT.

Here the CDR3 reads CASSPRLSPATNEKLFF. CDR3 nucleotides: TGTGCCAGCAGCCCCAGGTTATCCCCAGCAACTAATGAAAAACTGTTTTTT. The chain couples TRBV7-9 to TRBJ1-4, with D uncertain. This CDR3 region has 17 residues. V lost 5 bases and J 0 bases, leaving 16 bases between the germline ends. CDR1 is SEHNR, CDR2 FQNEAQ, per germline (reference sequence).